The rows below give T cell receptor beta chains drawn from one sample of a study of cytomegalovirus exposure and HLA in healthy donors. The repertoire was sequenced with immunoSEQ multiplex PCR; TCRdb's copy has only in-frame clones and lacks some. Here the sample spans 250,000 or so clones, roughly 90% being singletons. Specimen: PBMCs. Receptors were obtained from a young man in good health and CMV-seropositive. CDR3s include the opening cysteine and the closing phenylalanine or tryptophan. D genes are given only for firm matches. Some rows mark clone size as missing; the rest say once, few, many or name a class of expanded clone.

v_call: TRBV9
clone_size: -
j_call: TRBJ1-2
d_call: TRBD1
cdr3_aa: CASSATGQGQNGYGYTF
cdr3_nt: TGTGCCAGCAGCGCCACGGGACAGGGTCAAAATGGCTATGGCTACACCTTC

v_call: TRBV4-2
clone_size: -
j_call: TRBJ2-1
d_call: -
cdr3_aa: CASSQVRDTEYNEQFF
cdr3_nt: TGTGCCAGCAGCCAAGTCAGGGACACAGAATACAATGAGCAGTTCTTC

v_call: TRBV11-2
clone_size: -
j_call: TRBJ2-7
d_call: TRBD2
cdr3_aa: CASSFTGTSSYEQYF
cdr3_nt: TGTGCCAGCAGCTTCACCGGGACTAGCTCCTACGAGCAGTACTTC

v_call: TRBV7-7
clone_size: -
j_call: TRBJ2-5
d_call: -
cdr3_aa: CASSFLGGRETQYF
cdr3_nt: TGTGCCAGCAGCTTTTTGGGTGGGAGAGAGACCCAGTACTTC

v_call: TRBV11-2
clone_size: -
j_call: TRBJ1-3
d_call: -
cdr3_aa: CASSSTGSGNTIYF
cdr3_nt: TGTGCCAGCAGCTCGACAGGCTCTGGAAACACCATATATTTT

v_call: TRBV13
clone_size: -
j_call: TRBJ1-1
d_call: -
cdr3_aa: CASSLYFEGWGTEAFF
cdr3_nt: TGTGCCAGCAGCTTATACTTTGAGGGTTGGGGCACTGAAGCTTTCTTT

v_call: TRBV5-4
clone_size: -
j_call: TRBJ1-1
d_call: TRBD1
cdr3_aa: CASSGRDRVNTEAFF
cdr3_nt: TGTGCCAGCAGCGGCCGGGACAGAGTGAACACTGAAGCTTTCTTT

v_call: TRBV4-3
clone_size: -
j_call: TRBJ1-2
d_call: -
cdr3_aa: CASSRKTKHRPDNYGYTF
cdr3_nt: TGCGCCAGCAGCCGGAAAACAAAACACAGACCAGATAACTATGGCTACACCTTC

v_call: TRBV18
clone_size: few
j_call: TRBJ2-2
d_call: -
cdr3_aa: CASSPRNTGELFF
cdr3_nt: TGTGCCAGCTCACCGCGAAACACCGGGGAGCTGTTTTTT

v_call: TRBV5-1
clone_size: -
j_call: TRBJ2-3
d_call: TRBD2
cdr3_aa: CASSLAASGRPRDTQYF
cdr3_nt: TGCGCCAGCAGCTTGGCAGCTAGCGGGAGGCCACGCGATACGCAGTATTTT

v_call: TRBV7-2
clone_size: -
j_call: TRBJ1-4
d_call: -
cdr3_aa: CASSLGSEGEKLFF
cdr3_nt: TGTGCCAGCAGCTTAGGATCAGAAGGGGAAAAACTGTTTTTT

v_call: TRBV5-1
clone_size: -
j_call: TRBJ2-6
d_call: -
cdr3_aa: CASSDLLPSLPSGANVLTF
cdr3_nt: TGCGCCAGCAGCGATTTGCTCCCTTCGCTCCCCTCTGGGGCCAACGTCCTGACTTTC

v_call: TRBV7-9
clone_size: once
j_call: TRBJ1-2
d_call: -
cdr3_aa: CASSLLSGPFYGYTF
cdr3_nt: TGTGCCAGCAGCTTATTGTCGGGGCCGTTCTATGGCTACACCTTC

v_call: TRBV7-2
clone_size: once
j_call: TRBJ2-5
d_call: -
cdr3_aa: CASSSRRETQYF
cdr3_nt: TGTGCCAGCAGCTCGCGCCGCGAGACCCAGTACTTC

v_call: TRBV4-1
clone_size: -
j_call: TRBJ1-2
d_call: TRBD1
cdr3_aa: CASSQGGDRDQYGYTF
cdr3_nt: TGCGCCAGCAGCCAAGGGGGGGACAGGGATCAGTATGGCTACACCTTC

v_call: TRBV9
clone_size: -
j_call: TRBJ1-3
d_call: -
cdr3_aa: CASSVVGAGIGNTIYF
cdr3_nt: TGTGCCAGCAGCGTAGTCGGAGCAGGGATCGGAAACACCATATATTTT

v_call: TRBV27
clone_size: -
j_call: TRBJ2-1
d_call: -
cdr3_aa: CASSLTPNEQFF
cdr3_nt: TGTGCCAGCAGTTTAACACCCAATGAGCAGTTCTTC

v_call: TRBV6-1
clone_size: -
j_call: TRBJ1-2
d_call: -
cdr3_aa: CASESNYGYTF
cdr3_nt: TGTGCCAGCGAGAGTAACTATGGCTACACCTTC

v_call: TRBV7-8
clone_size: -
j_call: TRBJ2-5
d_call: TRBD1
cdr3_aa: CASSGDRVRETQYF
cdr3_nt: TGTGCCAGCAGTGGGGACAGGGTTCGGGAGACCCAGTACTTC

v_call: TRBV18
clone_size: -
j_call: TRBJ2-2
d_call: -
cdr3_aa: CASSVSQGTGELFF
cdr3_nt: TGTGCCAGCTCAGTATCTCAAGGCACCGGGGAGCTGTTTTTT

v_call: TRBV6-5
clone_size: -
j_call: TRBJ1-1
d_call: -
cdr3_aa: CATRWGAGTEAFF
cdr3_nt: TGTGCCACCAGGTGGGGGGCTGGAACTGAAGCTTTCTTT

v_call: TRBV29-1
clone_size: -
j_call: TRBJ1-2
d_call: -
cdr3_aa: CSVIAANYGYTF
cdr3_nt: TGCAGCGTAATAGCAGCTAACTATGGCTACACCTTC

v_call: TRBV6-5
clone_size: -
j_call: TRBJ1-5
d_call: -
cdr3_aa: CASSYSFTSNQPQHF
cdr3_nt: TGTGCCAGCAGTTACTCGTTTACCAGCAATCAGCCCCAGCATTTT

v_call: TRBV5-4
clone_size: -
j_call: TRBJ1-4
d_call: -
cdr3_aa: CASSWGSGAGNEKLFF
cdr3_nt: TGTGCCAGCAGCTGGGGTTCTGGAGCGGGTAATGAAAAACTGTTTTTT

v_call: TRBV18
clone_size: -
j_call: TRBJ1-1
d_call: TRBD1
cdr3_aa: CASSPGQGISEAFF
cdr3_nt: TGTGCCAGCTCACCGGGACAGGGTATTTCTGAAGCTTTCTTT

v_call: TRBV30
clone_size: -
j_call: TRBJ1-4
d_call: TRBD1
cdr3_aa: CAWSVSTGGEKLFF
cdr3_nt: TGTGCCTGGAGTGTCTCTACAGGGGGCGAAAAACTGTTTTTT

v_call: TRBV11-3
clone_size: -
j_call: TRBJ1-5
d_call: TRBD1
cdr3_aa: CASSRTGGGNQPQHF
cdr3_nt: TGTGCCAGCAGCCGTACAGGGGGGGGCAATCAGCCCCAGCATTTT

v_call: TRBV27
clone_size: once
j_call: TRBJ1-1
d_call: -
cdr3_aa: CASSLEGRGTEAFF
cdr3_nt: TGTGCCAGCAGTTTGGAGGGAAGAGGCACTGAAGCTTTCTTT

v_call: TRBV6-5
clone_size: -
j_call: TRBJ1-2
d_call: -
cdr3_aa: CASSYSIARVAYGYTF
cdr3_nt: TGTGCCAGCAGTTACTCGATAGCCAGGGTGGCCTATGGCTACACCTTC

v_call: TRBV6-5
clone_size: -
j_call: TRBJ1-5
d_call: -
cdr3_aa: CASSYSDRDQPQHF
cdr3_nt: TGTGCCAGCAGTTACTCCGACCGAGATCAGCCCCAGCATTTT

v_call: TRBV15
clone_size: -
j_call: TRBJ1-1
d_call: -
cdr3_aa: CATSRSLNTEAFF
cdr3_nt: TGTGCCACCAGCAGAAGTCTGAACACTGAAGCTTTCTTT

v_call: TRBV4-1
clone_size: -
j_call: TRBJ2-1
d_call: TRBD2
cdr3_aa: CASSSNSGSWVGEQFF
cdr3_nt: TGCGCCAGCAGCAGCAATAGCGGGAGTTGGGTCGGCGAGCAGTTCTTC

v_call: TRBV19
clone_size: -
j_call: TRBJ1-5
d_call: -
cdr3_aa: CASSLVGARGNQPQHF
cdr3_nt: TGTGCCAGTAGTCTCGTGGGGGCGCGGGGCAATCAGCCCCAGCATTTT

v_call: TRBV20-1
clone_size: few
j_call: TRBJ1-2
d_call: -
cdr3_aa: CSANDGYGYTF
cdr3_nt: TGCAGTGCTAACGACGGCTATGGCTACACCTTC

v_call: TRBV11-1
clone_size: once
j_call: TRBJ2-1
d_call: -
cdr3_aa: CASSLAFSLSEQFF
cdr3_nt: TGTGCCAGCAGCTTAGCATTTTCCCTGTCCGAGCAGTTCTTC